The T cell receptor beta chain under discussion was sequenced for a study of beta chain features in type 1 diabetes. As for the study in general: In age, gender and cell yields, patients were similar to healthy donors.

Reverse transcribing all isolated RNA meant expressed TCRB transcripts were sequenced. Sequencing used immunoSEQ multiplex PCR; TCRdb keeps in-frame clones, though not all of them. The repertoire holds approximately 140,000 clones, roughly 53% seen once, with around 0.39% in the top ten. Trimming at V came to 6 bases and at J to 3 bases, leaving 6 bases not matched to a gene. Germline V CDR1 and CDR2: MRHNA, SNTAGT. The CDR3 spans 15 residues. Study results and limitations: PCR might pick shorter templates more often, in the same way for patients and controls.

To note about this clone: What it binds is not known.

The TCR was taken from a young man in good health. The sequencing input was Tregs from blood. The V gene is TRBV6-4, the J gene TRBJ2-1, with 9 positions matching TRBD2. For the CDR3, the DNA is TGTGCCAGCAGCGCGGTGCGGGGGGGCTACAATGAGCAGTTCTTC. This sequence encodes CASSAVRGGYNEQFF.